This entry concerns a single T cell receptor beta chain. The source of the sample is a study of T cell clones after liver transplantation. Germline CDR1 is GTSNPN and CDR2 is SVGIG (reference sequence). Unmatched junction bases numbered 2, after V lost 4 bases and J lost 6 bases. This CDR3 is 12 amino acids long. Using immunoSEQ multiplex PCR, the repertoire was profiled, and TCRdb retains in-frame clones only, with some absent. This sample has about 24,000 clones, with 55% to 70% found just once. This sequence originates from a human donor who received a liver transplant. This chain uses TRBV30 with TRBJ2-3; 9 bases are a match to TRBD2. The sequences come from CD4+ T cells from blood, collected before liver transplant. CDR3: CAWTSGMDTQYF. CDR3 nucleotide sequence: TGTGCCTGGACTAGCGGGATGGATACGCAGTATTTT.